Sequencing of this T cell receptor beta chain was carried out in a study of T cells expressing NK-cell markers. The CDR3 totals 16 residues. Per the germline V gene, CDR1 is SGHDT and CDR2 is YYEEEE. From its re-call of the 5' RACE reads, TCRdb lists each CDR3 protein once, without DNA. The sample includes about 260,000 distinct CDR3 sequences. The sequencing sample was made of blood T cells: a sorted CD56 or NKG2C T cell subset, CD4+ or CD8+ T cells, or bulk PBMC T cells (not recorded which). This rearrangement joins TRBV5-6 to TRBJ2-1. This receptor was obtained from a woman between 18 and 69 years old in good health. The CDR3 loop is CASSLWGISSYNEQFF.